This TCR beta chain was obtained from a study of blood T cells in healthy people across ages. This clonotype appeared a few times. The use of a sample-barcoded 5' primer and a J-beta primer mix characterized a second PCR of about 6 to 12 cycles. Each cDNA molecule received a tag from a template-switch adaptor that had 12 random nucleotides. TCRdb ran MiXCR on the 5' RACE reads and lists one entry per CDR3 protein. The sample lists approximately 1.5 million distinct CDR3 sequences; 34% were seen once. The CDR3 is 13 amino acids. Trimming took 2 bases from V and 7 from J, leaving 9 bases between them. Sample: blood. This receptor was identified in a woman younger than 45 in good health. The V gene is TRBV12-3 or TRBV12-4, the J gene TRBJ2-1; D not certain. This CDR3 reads CASSLLVGNEQFF. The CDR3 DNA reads TGTGCCAGCAGTTTATTGGTGGGGAATGAGCAGTTCTTC.